The clone carrying this TCR beta chain was counted once. A much larger clone differs by one base, so this may be a read error. Because it lacks the conserved phenylalanine or tryptophan at the end, this CDR3 is likely a read error. This CDR3 spans 14 amino acids. With 2 bases clipped from V and 4 bases from J, the junction kept 4 bases outside the gene matches. Germline-derived CDR1 and CDR2 are MNHEY and SMNVEV (reference sequence). This sample is drawn from a study of shared clonotypes between healthy human individuals. The authors ran the assay at deep level. An even split of each subset's genomic DNA across several immunoSEQ plates was performed. Sequenced by immunoSEQ multiplex PCR; TCRdb stores in-frame clones only, minus some. In the table there are roughly 500,000 clones, 70% to 85% of which are singletons. All of the donors resided in Nashville, Tennessee, and each was a Caucasian adult.

V and J are TRBV27 and TRBJ1-1, with 7 bases identical to TRBD1. Sequenced material: PBMCs. This sequence originates from a woman aged 40 to 55 in good health. Some clones in this sample may be carry-over from other donors' samples. CDR3 bases: TGTGCCAGCAGTTTACGAGGGGGCGTCACTGAAGCTTTCCTT. Encoded protein: CASSLRGGVTEAFL.